Listed below are T cell receptor beta chains from one sample, sequenced in a study of regulatory dendritic cells for organ transplantation. Assay used: immunoSEQ multiplex PCR; TCRdb lists only in-frame clones, some missing. This sample has 35,000 to 45,000 clones, with 80% to 95% found just once. Sequencing was performed on naive CD8+ T cells from blood. These receptors all stem from a human donor in good health. CDR3s leave out the opening cysteine and the closing phenylalanine or tryptophan.

cdr3_aa: ASSETSGVLSLYNEQF; v_call: TRBV6-4
cdr3_aa: ASSVGASSRHEQF; v_call: TRBV9
cdr3_aa: ASSDDGGGGNTIY; v_call: TRBV7-9
cdr3_aa: ASGPRTGGSEAF; v_call: TRBV27
cdr3_aa: ASSRETDRSRQAF; v_call: TRBV7-9
cdr3_aa: ASGTLSSYNEQF; v_call: TRBV6-5
cdr3_aa: ASEDTGEQY; v_call: TRBV6-6
cdr3_aa: ASSLGGGAADTQY; v_call: TRBV7-6
cdr3_aa: ASSLSPSRNDEQY; v_call: TRBV27
cdr3_aa: ASSAGGGALYEQY; v_call: TRBV9
cdr3_aa: ASSPLGGGLHEQY; v_call: TRBV9
cdr3_aa: ASSYLGSPGYGYT; v_call: TRBV6-5
cdr3_aa: ASSQEAGGGSPLH; v_call: TRBV4-3
cdr3_aa: ASSPTPGELF; v_call: TRBV7-9
cdr3_aa: ASSQEWGFTDTQY; v_call: TRBV14
cdr3_aa: ASSAGELF; v_call: TRBV9
cdr3_aa: ASWRTGNTEAF; v_call: TRBV28
cdr3_aa: AISGGLADNTDTQY; v_call: TRBV10-3
cdr3_aa: ASSHSRGLDQETQY; v_call: TRBV11-3
cdr3_aa: ASSLEQYGTNTQY; v_call: TRBV7-9
cdr3_aa: ATDIPGYPLEQY; v_call: TRBV7-9
cdr3_aa: ASSSEGTLYEQY; v_call: TRBV27
cdr3_aa: ASSVERSTGELF; v_call: TRBV9
cdr3_aa: ASSPQDRRYNEQF; v_call: TRBV13
cdr3_aa: ASSHSGTDTEAF; v_call: TRBV11-2
cdr3_aa: ASSVEDSGTSTDTQY; v_call: TRBV9
cdr3_aa: ATRGGELF; v_call: TRBV19
cdr3_aa: ASTRDSNMNTEAF; v_call: TRBV4-3
cdr3_aa: ASSLGSVSYEQY; v_call: TRBV27
cdr3_aa: ASSPGTGGYEQY; v_call: TRBV28
cdr3_aa: ASSRAGTWNNEQF; v_call: TRBV5-1
cdr3_aa: ASSRVSGNTIY; v_call: TRBV27
cdr3_aa: ASNPQGSTEAF; v_call: TRBV5-6
cdr3_aa: ASGNEKLF; v_call: TRBV19
cdr3_aa: ASSQDPYYSQY; v_call: TRBV4-1
cdr3_aa: ASSLYGVGTEAF; v_call: TRBV4-1
cdr3_aa: ASSLEKSGLTDTQY; v_call: TRBV7-6
cdr3_aa: ASSDTSYGYT; v_call: TRBV10-1
cdr3_aa: ASDRGRGADTQY; v_call: TRBV2
cdr3_aa: SVEGSGGRTDTQY; v_call: TRBV29-1
cdr3_aa: ASSPGQVVGQPQH; v_call: TRBV5-6
cdr3_aa: ASSGDRTYGYT; v_call: TRBV27
cdr3_aa: ASSVEVGVGEQF; v_call: TRBV9
cdr3_aa: ASSLFQFGGGQETQY; v_call: TRBV28
cdr3_aa: ASSQDLGIGWGVGGKLF; v_call: TRBV4-1
cdr3_aa: ASSFETSYNSPLH; v_call: TRBV11-2
cdr3_aa: ASSYGLSDQPQH; v_call: TRBV6-5
cdr3_aa: ASSSTGGVGEKLF; v_call: TRBV28
cdr3_aa: ASSSLEPQH; v_call: TRBV28
cdr3_aa: ASSLSSGTYNEQF; v_call: TRBV5-1
cdr3_aa: ASSVSGRLDEQY; v_call: TRBV9
cdr3_aa: ASSFGDRGIEQY; v_call: TRBV5-4
cdr3_aa: ASSGAGSEQY; v_call: TRBV5-1
cdr3_aa: ASSPLAGAYNEQF; v_call: TRBV28